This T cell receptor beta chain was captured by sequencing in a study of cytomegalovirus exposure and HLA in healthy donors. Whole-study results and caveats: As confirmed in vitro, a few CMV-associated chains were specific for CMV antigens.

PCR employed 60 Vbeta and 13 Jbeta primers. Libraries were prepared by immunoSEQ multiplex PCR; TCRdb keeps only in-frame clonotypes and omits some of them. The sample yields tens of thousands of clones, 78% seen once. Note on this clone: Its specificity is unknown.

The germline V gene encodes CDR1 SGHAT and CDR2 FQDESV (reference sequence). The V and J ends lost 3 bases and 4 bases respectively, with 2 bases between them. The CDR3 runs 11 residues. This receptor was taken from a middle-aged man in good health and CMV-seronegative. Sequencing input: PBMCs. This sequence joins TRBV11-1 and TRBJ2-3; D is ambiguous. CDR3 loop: CASSFADTQYF. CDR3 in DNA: TGTGCCAGCAGCTTCGCAGATACGCAGTATTTT. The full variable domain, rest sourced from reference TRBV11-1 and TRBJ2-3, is EAEVAQSPRYKITEKSQAVAFWCDPISGHATLYWYRQILGQGPELLVQFQDESVVDDSQLPKDRFSAERLKGVDSTLKIQPAELGDSAMYLCASSFADTQYFGPGTRLTVL.